What follows are 5 T cell receptor beta chains derived from one specimen sequenced in a study of T cell responses to AZD1222 COVID-19 vaccine. The assay was immunoSEQ multiplex PCR, and TCRdb's table has in-frame clones only and misses some. This sample carries 25,000 to 30,000 clones, around 92% of them seen once, and the ten largest clones take about 8.1%. This material consisted of peripheral blood, taken 28 days after the second AZD1222 dose. The receptors here all came from an adult who received the AZD1222 COVID-19 vaccine.

The chain joins TRBV15 to TRBJ1-3, with a weak D call TRBD1 (5 bases). The germline V and J ends were trimmed by 0 bases and 3 bases, with 15 bases remaining between them. The CDR3 has 17 residues. Germline-derived CDR1 and CDR2 are LNHNV and YYDKDF (reference sequence). CDR3 protein: CATSRDYGTGFGNTIYF. Here the CDR3 DNA reads TGTGCCACCAGCAGAGATTACGGGACCGGGTTTGGAAACACCATATATTTT.

Points on this clone: The junction departs from germline at one end; a sequencing error may be responsible. This chain joins TRBV7-3 and TRBJ1-1; D is uncertain. This CDR3 contains 14 residues. Germline CDR1 and CDR2: SGHTA and FQGTGA. The CDR3 coding sequence is TGTGCCAGCAGCCTAACGACGATTAACACTGAAGCTTTCTTT. It encodes CASSLTTINTEAFF.

The chain links TRBV18 to TRBJ2-7; no definite D call. The CDR3 loop spans 16 amino acids. Germline-derived CDR1 and CDR2 are KGHSH and LQKENI. The germline V and J ends were trimmed by 3 bases and 0 bases, with 15 bases remaining between them. CDR3 in amino acids: CASSPLFGRSSYEQYF. The CDR3 bases are TGTGCCAGCTCACCTCTTTTTGGGCGTAGCTCCTACGAGCAGTACTTC.

The chain combines TRBV7-9 with TRBJ2-7, with 14 bases matching TRBD2. Germline assignment: CDR1 SEHNR and CDR2 FQNEAQ (reference sequence). The CDR3 runs to 16 residues. Trimming took 11 bases from V and 6 from J; bases not matched to a gene: 15. The CDR3 DNA reads as TGTGCCGGGACAGGGAAGGGACTAGCGGGAGTTACCGAGCAGTACTTC. Encoded protein: CAGTGKGLAGVTEQYF.

V usage is TRBV6-5 and J usage is TRBJ1-5; maybe TRBD1 (5 bases). Germline V gives CDR1 MNHEY, CDR2 SVGAGI. The V gene lost 5 bases and the J gene lost 4 bases, with 12 bases spanning the gap. This CDR3 has 14 amino acids. CDR3 sequence: CASSSLGGNQPQHF. Here the CDR3 DNA reads TGTGCCAGCAGTAGCCTCGGGGGGAATCAGCCCCAGCATTTT.